The 26 T cell receptor beta chains listed next were all sequenced from one sample in a study of T cell responses to AZD1222 COVID-19 vaccine (dated by TCRdb to the early 2020s). To prepare the library, the immunoSEQ multiplex PCR assay was applied. What TCRdb holds here is the immuneACCESS table cut down to in-frame rearrangements. Part of the clones is not present; checked against another copy, under half of the missing clones reflect an unresolved V gene, and the others are unexplained. Within this sample are more than 150,000 clones, with around 90% of them counted one time only. The top ten hold roughly 2% of the sample. What this sample's time point label stands for: about 28 days (+/-7) after the second vaccine dose. Sequences were derived from peripheral blood, sampled 28 days after the second AZD1222 dose. The receptors come from an adult who received the AZD1222 COVID-19 vaccine.

This rearrangement joins TRBV6-6 to TRBJ1-1; 7 positions match TRBD1. Germline CDR1 is MNHNY and CDR2 is SVGAGI (reference sequence). J gave up 4 bases and V 5 bases, and 7 bases lay outside the gene matches. The CDR3 length is 14 residues. CDR3 sequence: CASSTTGFVTEAFF. CDR3 nucleotide sequence: TGTGCCAGCAGTACGACAGGGTTTGTCACTGAAGCTTTCTTT.

The chain links TRBV1 to TRBJ2-7; TRBD1 is taken as the D call from the table, unchecked against the DNA. TRBV1 is flagged as a pseudogene. This CDR3 is built from 14 residues. The chain's CDR3 is CTSSPTDACLEQYF. The CDR3 nucleotides are TGCACCAGCAGCCCGACAGACGCCTGTTTGGAGCAGTACTTC.

V usage is TRBV15 and J usage is TRBJ2-5; D gene ambiguous. V lost 0 bases to trimming and J lost 5 bases, with 16 bases between them. This CDR3 is built from 16 residues. Germline V gene data show CDR1 as LNHNV and CDR2 as YYDKDF (reference sequence). CDR3 loop: CATSRDPLTSVETQYF. Here the CDR3 DNA reads TGTGCCACCAGCAGAGACCCGTTGACTTCAGTGGAGACCCAGTACTTC.

This clone was counted once. The V gene is TRBV5-1, the J gene TRBJ2-1, with 7 bases aligning to TRBD2. The germline V gene has CDR1 SGHRS and CDR2 YFSETQ. The CDR3 is 15 residues long. After removal of 7 bases from V and 3 bases from J, the junction contained 10 bases not matched to a gene. CDR3 in DNA: TGCGCCAGCGCACCGGCTAGCGGAGGCTACAATGAGCAGTTCTTC. Amino acids: CASAPASGGYNEQFF.

This chain connects TRBV18 to TRBJ2-7; 10 nucleotides match TRBD2. Trimming at V came to 3 bases and at J to 4 bases, leaving 9 bases not matched to a gene. Germline assignment: CDR1 KGHSH and CDR2 LQKENI. The CDR3 has 16 amino acids. This CDR3 is CASSPLGLAELYEQYF. The CDR3 nucleotides are TGTGCCAGCTCACCCCTCGGACTAGCGGAATTATACGAGCAGTACTTC.

This clone was detected once. The chain has TRBV5-6 and TRBJ1-2; possibly TRBD1 for D (6 bases). Germline CDR1 reads SGHDT; CDR2 reads YYEEEE. With 4 bases removed from V and 5 bases from J, the gap between germline ends came to 18 bases. This CDR3 has 15 residues. The CDR3 bases are TGTGCCAGCAGCAAGGACAGTGTCTACGTGTATGGCTACACCTTC. Its protein product is CASSKDSVYVYGYTF.

The V and J genes are TRBV2 and TRBJ1-4; 9 bases fit TRBD1. This CDR3 region has 14 residues. J was trimmed by 6 bases and V by 1 base; bases with no gene match: 0. CDR1 and CDR2 from the germline V gene are SNHLY and FYNNEI. For the CDR3, the DNA is TGTGCCAGCAGTGAAGGGACAGGGGATGAAAAACTGTTTTTT. Protein sequence: CASSEGTGDEKLFF.

The J gene is TRBJ1-1, the V gene TRBV29-1, with 7 bases that match TRBD1. The CDR3 loop spans 12 amino acids. The trim removed 6 bases at V and 3 bases at J, leaving 4 bases unmatched. In germline, CDR1 is SQVTM, CDR2 ANQGSEA. This CDR3 is CSVLDRDTEAFF. The DNA for the CDR3 is TGCAGCGTCTTAGACAGGGACACTGAAGCTTTCTTT.

V gene TRBV25-1 combines with J gene TRBJ2-5; a possible D gene is TRBD2 (5 bases). Trimming cost V 1 base and J 5 bases, with 11 bases left between them. From germline, CDR1 is MGHDK and CDR2 SYGVNS. CDR3 length: 14 amino acids. DNA of the CDR3: TGTGCCAGCAGTGAATCGCGGACGGGGGAGACCCAGTACTTC. Translation: CASSESRTGETQYF.

This clone was recorded only once. The genes are TRBV28 and TRBJ2-1; D call uncertain. CDR3 length: 13 amino acids. Trimming cost V 4 bases and J 6 bases, with 10 bases left between them. Looked up from germline, CDR1 is MDHEN and CDR2 is SYDVKM. CDR3 coding DNA: TGTGCCAGCAGTTCAATGGTAGTCAATGAGCAGTTCTTC. Its translation is CASSSMVVNEQFF.

The V and J genes are TRBV18 and TRBJ1-4; no firm D call. Deletions cut 5 bases from V and 0 bases from J, with 10 bases between. Germline CDR1 reads KGHSH; CDR2 reads LQKENI. This CDR3 is built from 15 residues. In DNA form, the CDR3 reads TGTGCCAGCTCAGTCGACGGGTCAACTAATGAAAAACTGTTTTTT. As protein: CASSVDGSTNEKLFF. Looking up the rest from reference TRBV18 and TRBJ1-4 gives the full variable domain: NAGVMQNPRHLVRRRGQEARLRCSPMKGHSHVYWYRQLPEEGLKFMVYLQKENIIDESGMPKERFSAEFPKEGPSILRIQQVVRGDSAAYFCASSVDGSTNEKLFFGSGTQLSVL.

The chain links TRBV5-1 to TRBJ1-1, with a tentative D call TRBD1 (5 bases). The germline V gene has CDR1 SGHRS and CDR2 YFSETQ. Trimming left V 4 bases short and J 1 base short, with 11 bases between. The CDR3 consists of 14 residues. The CDR3 DNA follows: TGCGCCAGCAGCGCGCGGAGGGGGAACACTGAAGCTTTCTTT. Its translation is CASSARRGNTEAFF.

J is TRBJ2-5 and V is TRBV7-2; the match to TRBD2 covers 10 bases. Germline V lookup: CDR1 SGHTA, CDR2 FQGNSA. The CDR3 is 14 residues long. V dropped 5 bases and J dropped 5; count of bases not matched to a gene: 5. CDR3 region: CASSLSGGWETQYF. The CDR3 DNA reads TGTGCCAGCAGCCTTAGCGGGGGGTGGGAGACCCAGTACTTC.

The CDR3 loop is CASTPGHSSGNTIYF. DNA for the CDR3: TGTGCCAGCACTCCCGGACACTCCTCTGGAAACACCATATATTTT. V usage is TRBV2 and J usage is TRBJ1-3, with D perhaps TRBD1 (5 bases). The germline V and J ends were trimmed by 7 bases and 0 bases, with 13 bases remaining between them. Looked up from germline, CDR1 is SNHLY and CDR2 is FYNNEI. The CDR3 spans 15 residues.

V is TRBV6-5 and J is TRBJ2-5; 10 nucleotides align to TRBD2. The CDR3 covers 14 residues. Germline CDR1 reads MNHEY; CDR2 reads SVGAGI. The V segment lost 8 bases and the J segment 5 bases; nucleotides outside the gene matches: 8. CDR3 sequence reads: CASAAGGPGETQYF. CDR3 DNA sequence: TGTGCCAGCGCAGCGGGAGGGCCCGGGGAGACCCAGTACTTC.

The CDR3 protein is CASRTPGTGFTGELFF. CDR3 coding DNA: TGTGCCAGCAGAACCCCGGGGACTGGATTCACCGGGGAGCTGTTTTTT. The V gene is TRBV28, the J gene TRBJ2-2; weak D call: TRBD2 (6 bases). Looked up from germline, CDR1 is MDHEN and CDR2 is SYDVKM. This CDR3 has 16 residues. Deletions cut 6 bases from V and 4 bases from J, with 18 bases between.

This chain uses TRBV15 with TRBJ1-4; 7 bases agree with TRBD1. V lost 3 bases and J lost 7; bases outside the gene matches: 8. There are 15 residues in the CDR3. The germline V gene has CDR1 LNHNV and CDR2 YYDKDF (reference sequence). The CDR3 region is CATSRITGESEKLFF. CDR3 bases: TGTGCCACCAGCAGGATCACAGGGGAAAGTGAAAAACTGTTTTTT.

The V call is TRBV9, the J call TRBJ1-3; D is possibly TRBD1 (5 bases). The germline CDR1 and CDR2 sequences are SGDLS and YYNGEE. The ends were cut back, 2 bases at V and 0 bases at J, with 15 bases in the middle. The CDR3 spans 17 residues. The CDR3 DNA is TGTGCCAGCAGCGTTAGAGGGGACGGTCCCTCTGGAAACACCATATATTTT. This sequence encodes CASSVRGDGPSGNTIYF.

The rearrangement links TRBV11-2 to TRBJ2-1; TRBD2 is a possible D gene (6 bases). The ends were cut back, 5 bases at V and 6 bases at J, with 17 bases in the middle. The germline gives CDR1 SGHAT, CDR2 FQNNGV. This CDR3 contains 15 residues. CDR3 in DNA: TGTGCCAGCAGCCAGGTGGGGACTCGAGGCAATGAGCAGTTCTTC. It specifies CASSQVGTRGNEQFF.

The chain is built from TRBV7-9 and TRBJ1-2; 7 bases line up with TRBD1. The germline V gene has CDR1 SEHNR and CDR2 FQNEAQ (reference sequence). The J segment lost 2 bases and the V segment lost 5 bases, leaving 11 bases of the junction unmatched. The CDR3 covers 16 residues. The CDR3 protein is CASSPETGSTNYGYTF. The CDR3 DNA is TGTGCCAGCAGCCCAGAGACAGGGTCAACCAACTATGGCTACACCTTC.

The J gene is TRBJ1-5, the V gene TRBV2, with 8 nucleotides matching TRBD1. There are 16 residues in the CDR3. V lost 4 bases, J lost 0 bases, and 5 bases stayed unmatched. The germline gives CDR1 SNHLY, CDR2 FYNNEI. CDR3 in DNA: TGTGCCAGCAGTGTTAGGACAGGGTATAGCAATCAGCCCCAGCATTTT. It yields the protein CASSVRTGYSNQPQHF.

The chain carries TRBV4-1 and TRBJ2-7, with D uncertain. The CDR3 runs 16 residues. Germline loops: CDR1 MGHRA, CDR2 YSYEKL. V lost 1 base to trimming and J lost 5 bases, with 18 bases between them. Written as DNA, the CDR3 is TGCGCCAGCAGCCAAGGTCGGATTAGTATTGCGAACGAGCAGTACTTC. It translates to CASSQGRISIANEQYF.

The gene calls are TRBV5-5 and TRBJ1-2; D is possibly TRBD1 (5 bases). This CDR3 is 15 amino acids long. The V and J ends lost 3 bases and 6 bases respectively, with 18 bases between them. CDR1 is SGHKS and CDR2 is YYEKEE in the germline V gene (reference sequence). The CDR3 coding sequence is TGTGCCAGCAGCTCCGGGACTCTCTTCTGGGATGGCTACACCTTC. Translated, it gives CASSSGTLFWDGYTF.

The chain links TRBV28 to TRBJ1-2, with D perhaps matching TRBD1 (5 bases). The germline V and J ends were trimmed by 6 bases and 0 bases, with 14 bases remaining between them. Germline assignment: CDR1 MDHEN and CDR2 SYDVKM. CDR3 length: 15 amino acids. The CDR3 here is CASSRGGKANYGYTF. CDR3 sequence (DNA): TGTGCCAGCAGCCGGGGGGGGAAAGCTAACTATGGCTACACCTTC.

V usage is TRBV4-1 and J usage is TRBJ2-3; D is perhaps TRBD2 (6 bases). The CDR3 is 17 amino acids. Looked up from germline, CDR1 is MGHRA and CDR2 is YSYEKL. V lost 1 base and J lost 2, with 16 bases in between. This chain's CDR3 is CASSQGSSGSSTDTQYF. CDR3 bases: TGCGCCAGCAGCCAAGGGTCCAGCGGGTCCTCCACAGATACGCAGTATTTT.

J is TRBJ2-7 and V is TRBV30, with 9 bases fitting TRBD1. This CDR3 spans 14 amino acids. V shed 1 base and J 2 bases; nucleotides not matched to a gene: 3. Germline-derived CDR1 and CDR2 are GTSNPN and SVGIG (reference sequence). CDR3 region: CAWSAGTGPYEQYF. In nucleotides, the CDR3 is TGTGCCTGGAGTGCCGGGACAGGGCCCTACGAGCAGTACTTC.